This note documents a single T cell receptor (beta chain) sequence. Its antigen is not identified. This CDR3 contains 15 residues. Germline CDR1 SGDLS, CDR2 YYNGEE. V was pared by 2 bases and J by 7 bases, with 16 bases between. The assay was immunoSEQ multiplex PCR, and TCRdb's table has in-frame clones only and misses some. The sample holds about 130,000 clones, over 75% seen once. This specimen belongs to a study of T cell responses to AZD1222 COVID-19 vaccine. Turning to the study itself: Samples with a second dose at about 4 or about 12 weeks were pooled together.

Findings of the study overall: Clonal diversity was possibly underestimated, and the donors were mostly white British, with more females. Repertoire samples came only from after the peak T cell response.

The rearrangement uses TRBV9 and TRBJ1-5, with D possibly TRBD1 on 5 matching bases. The sequencing used peripheral blood, collected on day 0 of AZD1222 vaccination. The source of this sequence is an adult in good health. CDR3 in amino acids: CASSVGQGLRQPQHF. DNA of the CDR3: TGTGCCAGCAGCGTGGGGCAGGGCCTTAGACAGCCCCAGCATTTT. Looking up the rest from reference TRBV9 and TRBJ1-5 gives the full variable domain: DSGVTQTPKHLITATGQRVTLRCSPRSGDLSVYWYQQSLDQGLQFLIQYYNGEERAKGNILERFSAQQFPDLHSELNLSSLELGDSALYFCASSVGQGLRQPQHFGDGTRLSIL.